This entry describes one T cell receptor beta chain. The antigen is not known. The sample belongs to a study of shared clonotypes between healthy human individuals. CDR1 is SQVTM and CDR2 is ANQGSEA in the germline V gene. This CDR3 region has 15 residues. V was clipped by 7 bases and J by 3 bases; unmatched bases: 13. CD45RO-negative CD8 cells positively selected for CCR7 made up the naive population, which excluded terminally differentiated effector memory CD45RA+ cells. All the donors were Caucasian adults who lived in Nashville, Tennessee. Every subset had its genomic DNA shared out evenly among several immunoSEQ plates. Original analysis: ImmunoSEQ junction-only sequences lacked quality scores, so their filtering differed. Generated by immunoSEQ multiplex PCR, the TCRdb table keeps only in-frame clones and is missing some. The V and J calls and clone size are taken from that table; D and trimming were inferred from the DNA. The table lists around 1.9 million clones, 85% to 95% of them singletons.

Study conclusions and caveats: Sharing of clonotypes among donors was expected to vary with sequencing depth.

Sequenced sample: naive CD8+ T cells from PBMCs. The source is a man between 18 and 29 years old in good health. Some clones in this sample may be carry-over from other donors' samples. This chain uses TRBV29-1 with TRBJ2-3; 7 positions agree with TRBD1. In nucleotides, the CDR3 is TGCAGCGCTGAGGCGACAGGGTTGGGTACAGATACGCAGTATTTT. Amino acids: CSAEATGLGTDTQYF.